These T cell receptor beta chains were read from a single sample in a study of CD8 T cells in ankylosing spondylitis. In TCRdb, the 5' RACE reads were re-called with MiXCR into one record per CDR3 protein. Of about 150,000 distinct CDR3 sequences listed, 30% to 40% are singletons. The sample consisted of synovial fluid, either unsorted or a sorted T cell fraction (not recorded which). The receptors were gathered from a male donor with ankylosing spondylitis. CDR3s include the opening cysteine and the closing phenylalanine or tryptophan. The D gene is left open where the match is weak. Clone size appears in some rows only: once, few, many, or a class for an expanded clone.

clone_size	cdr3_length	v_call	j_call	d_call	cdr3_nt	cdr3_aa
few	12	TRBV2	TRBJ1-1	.	TGTGCCAGCAGTGAATGGCAGGGAAAAGCTTTCTTT	CASSEWQGKAFF
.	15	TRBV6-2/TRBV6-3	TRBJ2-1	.	TGTGCCAGCAGTTACTCGGTCCGATCCTACAATGAGCAGTTCTTC	CASSYSVRSYNEQFF
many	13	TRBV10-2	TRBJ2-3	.	TGCGCCAGCAGTGATACCGGACTTAATACGCAGTATTTT	CASSDTGLNTQYF
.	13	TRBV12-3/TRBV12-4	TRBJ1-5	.	TGTGCCAGCAGTCCCCCGGGCGATCAGCCCCAGCATTTT	CASSPPGDQPQHF
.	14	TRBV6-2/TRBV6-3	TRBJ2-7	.	TGTGCCAGCAGCCCGGCTGGGGCGAGGGTCGAGCAGTACTTC	CASSPAGARVEQYF
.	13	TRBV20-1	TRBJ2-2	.	TGCAGTGTTAGAGACGGAAACACCGGGGAGCTGTTTTTT	CSVRDGNTGELFF
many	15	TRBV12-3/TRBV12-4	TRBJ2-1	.	TGTGCCAGCAGTTTCGCAGGGTTAAACTACAATGAGCAGTTCTTC	CASSFAGLNYNEQFF
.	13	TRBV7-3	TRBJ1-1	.	TGTGCCAGCAGCTTACTGGGGGCGGGTGAAGCTTTCTTT	CASSLLGAGEAFF
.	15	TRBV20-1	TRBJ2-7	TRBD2	TGCAGTGCTAGAGCGGGACTAGCGGAGGCCTACGAGCAGTACTTC	CSARAGLAEAYEQYF
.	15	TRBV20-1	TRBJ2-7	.	TGCAGTGCTCGCCCCAGTAGCGGCCTTGCCTACGAGCAGTACTTC	CSARPSSGLAYEQYF
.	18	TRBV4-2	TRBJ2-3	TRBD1	TGTGCCAGCAGCCAAGACGGTGTTGGGACAGGGAAAAGGGGTACGCAGTATTTT	CASSQDGVGTGKRGTQYF
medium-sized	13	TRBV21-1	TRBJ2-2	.	TGTGCCAGCAGCAGGAAGTGGGGCGGGGAGCTGTTTTTT	CASSRKWGGELFF
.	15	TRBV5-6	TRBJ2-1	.	TGTGCCAGCAGCTTGGAAGGCAGGGCTGGCTATGAGCAGTTCTTC	CASSLEGRAGYEQFF
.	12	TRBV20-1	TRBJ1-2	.	TGCAGTGCTATGACAGGTCTCTATGGCTACACCTTC	CSAMTGLYGYTF
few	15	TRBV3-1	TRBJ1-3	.	TGTGCCAGCAGCCAAGGAAGGACGACTGGAAACACCATATATTTT	CASSQGRTTGNTIYF